This TCR beta chain stems from a study of cytomegalovirus exposure and HLA in healthy donors (TCRdb year 2017). Background on the whole study: An earlier analysis of several hundred of the donors reported about 280 Gb of sequence data and some 110 million unique TCR beta sequences obtained from about 179 million T cells. All discovery cohort repertoires had been generated on a single sequencing platform. An early release that covered 500 to 800 HLA-typed donors contained about 300 gigabases of sequencing data and around 80 million unique TCR sequences. Donor age, sex, ethnicity and CMV serostatus were collected together with the repertoire data. Among some 410 genotyped donors of the cohort, an average of roughly 240,000 unique TCR beta nucleotide sequences were sequenced per donor, roughly 20% of them non-productive. Besides the first cohort of around 670 subjects, a separate validation cohort made up of roughly 130 different subjects was used. Because of strong linkage in the cohort, roughly five DR-DQ haplotypes were treated as single units for association and clustering. The number of typed donors differed by locus: about 629-630 for A, B, C, DRB1 and DQB1; approximately 520 for DQA1; some 590 for DPA1; and 450 to 480 for DPB1. Rather than using new phenotypic data, the later analysis identified candidate immune exposures from TCR beta sequences and from how often those sequences occurred across donors. The study aimed to test whether signatures of past pathogen exposure could be identified by cataloging public T cell receptors. A later genetic analysis took genome-wide SNP genotypes for about 55% of the 666 donors and used that subset as a discovery cohort. An earlier analysis of approximately 630 of the donors applied high-throughput TCR beta sequencing to assess whether each TCR beta V gene segment acted as functional or pseudogenic. The T cell repertoires of roughly 660 subjects were profiled by immunosequencing and related to cytomegalovirus serostatus. A later analysis re-examined previously published TCR beta repertoires from more than 600 donors and added high-resolution HLA genotyping to investigate patterns of TCR occurrence. High-throughput TCR immunosequencing, statistical association of individual TCRs with disease status, and machine learning were combined to predict cytomegalovirus infection status. HLA typing covered class I and class II loci at four-digit resolution. Among the roughly 400 genotyped donors, under 90% belonged to the genetic ancestry cluster associated with self-reported Caucasian donors. Overall results and qualifications from the work: Correlated functional status among segregating V segments might reflect linkage disequilibrium, but an unknown experimental factor could not be ruled out. The authors suggested that the approach could potentially be extended to other disease states and immunological phenotypes. In an earlier analysis of about 600 of the donors, most TCR beta V segments appeared in productive rearrangements about 87% or about 30% of the time, broadly matching IMGT annotations. The 87-base-pair reads could not distinguish some IMGT-functional V segments, including TRBV6-2 and TRBV6-3, so those segments were excluded. A later analysis found that TCR association rates varied across HLA loci, with DRB1 alleles showing the most associated TCRs and HLA-C alleles the fewest. Because counts were too low, fewer than 20 rarely observed V segments, including chromosome 9 orphons, were excluded from the earlier analysis of 587 of the donors. Only TCR beta chains were sequenced in this cohort, and the absence of alpha or paired-chain data limited detectable features. In vitro tests confirmed that a few of the cytomegalovirus-associated TCR beta chains recognize cytomegalovirus antigens. Strong co-occurrence of HLA alleles, especially DR and DQ, made assigning TCR associations to individual alleles difficult. In a later genetic analysis, a missense DCLRE1C variant was associated with V-gene and J-gene trimming of TCR beta chains, and the association was replicated in an independent cohort. Compared with equally common non-associated chains, HLA-associated TCR beta chains in a later analysis were more clonally expanded and had lower generation probabilities. A later analysis found that most CMV-associated TCR beta chains appeared HLA-restricted, with HLA associations seemingly driven largely by CMV exposure. HLA typing was unavailable for some donors at each locus, so association tests used only the typed subset. A further reported finding was that TCR beta sequences accurately predicted the HLA-A and HLA-B alleles for most subjects in the first cohort. Presence/absence analyses assumed roughly uniform sequencing depth across donors, an assumption that may not hold. Specific HLA alleles were associated with 15,000 to 20,000 TCR beta sequences at a false discovery rate of 0.05 in a later analysis. The classifier was reported to diagnose cytomegalovirus status with high specificity and sensitivity in both the original and validation cohorts. The study gave a list of some 150 TCR beta chains associated with cytomegalovirus. Most TCR sequences were observed very rarely across donors, whereas some public TCRs were present in many individuals. Several of the top co-occurrence clusters appeared to be linked to parvovirus B19, influenza, CMV and Epstein-Barr virus, according to a later analysis. For the cohort, immune exposure information was limited to CMV serostatus. According to a later genetic analysis, donors in an Asian-associated ancestry cluster had fewer N-insertions in productive TCRs than the approximately 630-donor mean. A cluster of highly shared sequence variants was judged likely to represent a technical artifact of the sequencing pipeline.

In total, 630 or so healthy bone marrow donors made up the cohort. Cohort members were all nominally healthy when sampled, although unrecorded immune exposures were likely present. The donor was CMV seropositive and belonged to the group of around 300 seropositive cohort members. A peripheral blood sample was provided by each donor, and peripheral blood mononuclear cells were used for TCR beta sequencing. Genomic DNA was extracted from the blood cell samples with the Qiagen DNeasy Blood Extraction Kit. CDR1 and CDR2 are read off the germline V gene (reference sequence) as SEHNR and FQNEAQ. V trim: 5 bases; J trim: 5 bases; unmatched bases: 14. The CDR3 starts with the cysteine, ends with the phenylalanine, and has 16 residues. Only CDR3 DNA remains: 48 bases, in frame from the first base. Remarks on this clone: Its antigen target is currently unknown. No base quality information exists; no much larger clone differs at one position.

The library was prepared using the immunoSEQ multiplex PCR assay. For the multiplex PCR, a mixture combining 60 forward primers for TCR Vbeta segments and 13 reverse primers for TCR Jbeta segments was used. The CDR3 region of rearranged TCR beta genes was amplified from genomic DNA by a multiplex PCR assay. Amplified TCR beta libraries were sequenced as 87-base-pair reads on the Illumina HiSeq System. From the authors' description of their analysis: In a later analysis, about 80 million unique TCR beta chains were counted across the 500 to 700 repertoires, and roughly 11 million of these chains were shared by at least two donors. To remove PCR and sequencing errors, raw reads were error-corrected and collapsed into unique sequences using a nearest-neighbor algorithm that merged closely related sequences. To assign V, D and J gene segments, CDR3 sequences were aligned to IMGT reference sequences. Each retained sequence needed at least a six-nucleotide match to both a V gene segment and a J gene segment. A rearrangement was called productive if the CDR3 had no stop codons and remained in frame with V and J, and every other rearrangement was called non-productive. CDR3 was defined according to IMGT convention as the region running from the second conserved V-encoded cysteine to the conserved J-encoded phenylalanine. Sequences without an unambiguous match to a single V gene segment were excluded from the earlier analysis of a few hundred of the donors. In an earlier analysis of approximately 500 of the donors, a V segment was called functional when productive rearrangements were above 56.7%, and segregating when the standard deviation between donors exceeded 5%. A statistical classification framework was built for diagnosing cytomegalovirus status from the catalog of TCR beta chain sequences. V and J gene assignment, in a later analysis, came from comparing TCR nucleotide sequences with IMGT/GENE-DB human TR gene sequences. Using the TCRdist pipeline, a later analysis assigned CDR3 sequences along with most-parsimonious VDJ recombination scenarios. In a later analysis, every TCR beta chain was defined by the combination of its CDR3 amino acid sequence and its V-gene family, and reads without a unique V-gene family were dropped. In a later analysis, around 650 highly shared, low-generation-probability nucleotide sequences were removed to address suspected cross-contamination and a sequencing artifact. In a later analysis, a clonal expansion index for each public chain was calculated from normalized within-repertoire ranks of inferred template counts. In a later analysis, generation probabilities were computed using a VDJ recombination model fitted to out-of-frame rearrangements, and the results were checked against IGoR. In a later analysis, hypergeometric tests were used to score TCR-TCR, TCR-HLA and TCR-CMV co-occurrence, with a repertoire-size bias correction applied to TCR pairs. In a later analysis, false discovery rates were estimated by permuting HLA or CMV assignments 20 times. A later analysis grouped co-occurring TCRs with DBSCAN, adding TCRdist sequence similarity when clustering within HLA-allele-positive subsets. For co-occurrence clustering, repertoires with fewer than 30,000 or more than 120,000 public chains were excluded, along with 4 to 6 repertoires with anomalous nucleotide sharing. TCRdb took over this immuneACCESS table, retaining in-frame rearrangements with V and J assigned. Such tables are incomplete; in checked studies, under half of the missing clones stem from an unresolved V gene, and the remainder is unexplained. D and trimming were read from the DNA, whereas the V and J calls and clone size are those reported in that table. The sample data list fewer than 250,000 clones, and around 86% of these were observed just once. Approximately 10% of the sample is held by the ten biggest clonotypes.

This chain joins TRBV7-9 to TRBJ1-2; TRBD1 fits 7 bases in the junction. The specimen sequenced was PBMCs. The TCR originated in a woman aged 45 to 65 in good health and CMV-seropositive. The CDR3 here reads CASSPWDLTGDYGYTF. The sequenced DNA is TGTGCCAGCAGCCCCTGGGATCTTACAGGGGATTATGGCTACACCTTC.